These 30 T cell receptor beta chains share one sample of origin, sequenced in a study of T cells after posttransplantation cyclophosphamide. Libraries were prepared by immunoSEQ multiplex PCR; TCRdb keeps only in-frame clonotypes and omits some of them. The sample contains around 4,800 clones, roughly 82% of which appear only once. Cyclophosphamide on days +3 and +4 followed busulfan-fludarabine conditioning and a marrow graft. The source was PBMCs, collected 86 days after allogeneic stem cell transplant with posttransplant cyclophosphamide. Receptor source: a male patient in his fifties who received an allogeneic stem cell transplant from an unrelated donor, was CMV-positive, and had acute GVHD only. Some T cells may arise from the graft donor.

The chain links TRBV5-1 to TRBJ2-3, with TRBD1 matching over 9 bases. The J segment lost 0 bases and the V segment lost 4 bases, leaving 6 bases of the junction unmatched. The germline CDR1 and CDR2 sequences are SGHRS and YFSETQ. CDR3 length equals 16 residues. This CDR3 reads CASSILGTGSTDTQYF. As DNA, the CDR3 is TGCGCCAGCAGCATCCTCGGGACAGGGAGCACAGATACGCAGTATTTT.

The chain uses TRBV16 and TRBJ1-3, with 8 positions matching TRBD1. Germline CDR1 reads KGHSY; CDR2 reads FQNENV. The CDR3 loop spans 15 amino acids. V shed 2 bases and J 0 bases; nucleotides not matched to a gene: 0. The CDR3 coding sequence is TGTGCCAGCAGCCAAACAGGGGGCTCTGGAAACACCATATATTTT. It yields the protein CASSQTGGSGNTIYF.

The chain couples TRBV7-2 to TRBJ2-1, with TRBD2 matching over 11 bases. Trimming at V came to 1 base and at J to 1 base, leaving 3 bases not matched to a gene. This CDR3 spans 17 amino acids. The germline gives CDR1 SGHTA, CDR2 FQGNSA. The CDR3 is CASSLGSSGGSYNEQFF. The CDR3 coding sequence is TGTGCCAGCAGCTTAGGGTCTAGCGGGGGGTCCTACAATGAGCAGTTCTTC.

The rearrangement uses TRBV7-9 and TRBJ1-1; 7 bases are shared with TRBD1. CDR1 and CDR2 from the germline V gene are SEHNR and FQNEAQ (reference sequence). There are 13 residues in the CDR3. V dropped 4 bases and J dropped 4; count of bases not matched to a gene: 3. CDR3 in amino acids: CASSSQGGTEAFF. The CDR3 nucleotides read TGTGCCAGCAGCTCTCAGGGGGGCACTGAAGCTTTCTTT. Full variable domain (missing parts from reference TRBV7-9 and TRBJ1-1): DTGVSQNPRHKITKRGQNVTFRCDPISEHNRLYWYRQTLGQGPEFLTYFQNEAQLEKSRLLSDRFSAERPKGSFSTLEIQRTEQGDSAMYLCASSSQGGTEAFFGQGTRLTVV.

The chain links TRBV5-1 to TRBJ2-1, with D hard to call. From germline, CDR1 is SGHRS and CDR2 YFSETQ. Trimming shortened V by 2 bases and J by 3 bases, and 18 bases separated the two germline ends. CDR3 size: 17 residues. CDR3 in amino acids: CASSLPGSYLGYNEQFF. In nucleotides, the CDR3 is TGCGCCAGCAGCTTACCCGGGTCCTACCTCGGCTACAATGAGCAGTTCTTC. Together with reference TRBV5-1 and TRBJ2-1, the CDR3 gives the full variable domain: KAGVTQTPRYLIKTRGQQVTLSCSPISGHRSVSWYQQTPGQGLQFLFEYFSETQRNKGNFPGRFSGRQFSNSRSEMNVSTLELGDSALYLCASSLPGSYLGYNEQFFGPGTRLTVL.

The chain has TRBV14 and TRBJ1-1; TRBD1 might be the D (5 bases). Germline CDR1 SGHDN, CDR2 FVKESK. This CDR3 has 15 amino acids. V was clipped by 2 bases and J by 0 bases, with 10 bases between them. In DNA, the CDR3 is TGTGCCAGCAGCCAATTTTCAGGGATGAACACTGAAGCTTTCTTT. This translates into CASSQFSGMNTEAFF.

This rearrangement joins TRBV4-1 to TRBJ1-5, with D hard to call. The CDR3 runs to 18 residues. Per germline, CDR1 MGHRA and CDR2 YSYEKL. V was pared by 1 base and J by 0 bases, with 16 bases between. CDR3 in amino acids: CASSQGRPPGYSNQPQHF. The DNA for the CDR3 is TGCGCCAGCAGCCAAGGACGCCCGCCGGGTTATAGCAATCAGCCCCAGCATTTT.

The rearrangement uses TRBV19 and TRBJ1-5; 7 bases agree with TRBD1. The CDR3 totals 18 residues. The germline V gene encodes CDR1 LNHDA and CDR2 SQIVND (reference sequence). With 4 bases clipped from V and 2 bases from J, the junction kept 14 bases outside the gene matches. CDR3 sequence: CASSTSTGIGLGNQPQHF. Written as DNA, the CDR3 is TGTGCCAGTAGTACGTCGACAGGGATCGGCTTGGGCAATCAGCCCCAGCATTTT.

The chain carries TRBV10-2 and TRBJ2-3, with D unclear. V gave up 0 bases and J gave up 6 bases, with 13 bases separating them. The CDR3 runs to 15 residues. The germline gives CDR1 WSHSY, CDR2 SAAADI. The CDR3 nucleotides are TGCGCCAGCAGTGAGTCGCGCCAGGTTTTGGATACGCAGTATTTT. This codes for CASSESRQVLDTQYF.

A few counts support this clone. The V gene is TRBV5-1, the J gene TRBJ1-1; D gene uncertain. The ends were cut back, 0 bases at V and 10 bases at J, with 7 bases in the middle. CDR3 length: 11 amino acids. Germline values: CDR1 SGHRS, CDR2 YFSETQ. CDR3 in amino acids: CASSLERAAFF. In DNA, the CDR3 is TGCGCCAGCAGCTTGGAAAGAGCAGCTTTCTTT. The variable domain in full, with the rest retrieved from reference TRBV5-1 and TRBJ1-1, is KAGVTQTPRYLIKTRGQQVTLSCSPISGHRSVSWYQQTPGQGLQFLFEYFSETQRNKGNFPGRFSGRQFSNSRSEMNVSTLELGDSALYLCASSLERAAFFGQGTRLTVV.

The DNA of the CDR3 is TGTGCCAGCAGCTTCGGACAGGGGGGAGAGCAGTACTTC. Encoded protein: CASSFGQGGEQYF. The chain couples TRBV7-8 to TRBJ2-7; TRBD1 matches at 10 bases. The CDR3 consists of 13 residues. Per the germline V gene, CDR1 is SGHVS and CDR2 is FQNEAQ. Trimming cost V 3 bases and J 7 bases; bases outside gene matches: 3.

The CDR3 region has the DNA TGTGCCAGCAGCTTATCCGGGACTAGCGGGAGAGAGCAGTTCTTC. It specifies CASSLSGTSGREQFF. This rearrangement joins TRBV7-2 to TRBJ2-1, with TRBD2 matching over 14 bases. The V segment lost 2 bases and the J segment 10 bases; nucleotides outside the gene matches: 4. Germline loops: CDR1 SGHTA, CDR2 FQGNSA. This CDR3 spans 15 amino acids.

Of note for this clone: The junction departs from the called germline gene at one end, perhaps through a read error. V and J are TRBV5-4 and TRBJ2-1; the match to TRBD1 covers 8 bases. Germline CDR1 and CDR2: SGHNT and YYREEE (reference sequence). This CDR3 comprises 19 residues. The CDR3 protein is CASSLRTGRRTAGVNEQLF. DNA of the CDR3: TGTGCCAGCAGCTTAAGGACAGGGCGTAGAACGGCAGGGGTCAATGAGCAGCTCTTC.

Points on this clone: Other nucleotide sequences from this sample produce the same CDR3. This chain connects TRBV5-1 to TRBJ2-7; 7 bases line up with TRBD2. V shed 1 base and J 3 bases; nucleotides not matched to a gene: 4. The CDR3 spans 14 residues. Germline V CDR1 and CDR2: SGHRS, YFSETQ. CDR3 region: CASSLIGGSYEQYF. DNA for the CDR3: TGCGCCAGCAGCTTGATTGGCGGGAGCTACGAGCAGTACTTC.

The J gene is TRBJ2-2, the V gene TRBV7-3; D is unresolved. The CDR3 runs 13 residues. Germline V lookup: CDR1 SGHTA, CDR2 FQGTGA. V gave up 5 bases and J gave up 1 base, with 5 bases separating them. The chain's CDR3 is CASSTGNTGELFF. The CDR3 DNA reads as TGTGCCAGCAGCACCGGGAACACCGGGGAGCTGTTTTTT.

The V gene is TRBV19, the J gene TRBJ1-2; unclear D gene. The CDR3 covers 12 residues. Germline assignment: CDR1 LNHDA and CDR2 SQIVND (reference sequence). Trimming pared 1 base from V and 8 bases from J, leaving 8 bases between. The CDR3 nucleotides are TGTGCCAGTAGTATAGGAAGCAGGGGCTACACCTTC. Protein: CASSIGSRGYTF.

Concerning this clone: A far larger clone is one base from this, pointing to a likely read error. The sample contains more than one DNA sequence encoding this CDR3. The rearrangement joins TRBV5-1 to TRBJ2-3; 8 nucleotides align to TRBD2. Germline V gene sequence: CDR1 SGHRS, CDR2 YFSETQ. CDR3 length equals 17 residues. CDR3 nucleotides: TGCGCCAGCAGCTTCGGGGGGCGGGGGGCATTCACAGATACCCAGTATTTT. Its translation is CASSFGGRGAFTDTQYF.

This chain joins TRBV11-3 and TRBJ2-5; TRBD2 might be the D (7 bases). V was cut by 1 base and J by 4 bases, with 19 bases left in between. The germline gives CDR1 SGHNT, CDR2 YENEEA. The CDR3 covers 17 residues. CDR3 DNA sequence: TGTGCCAGCAGCTTAGGAGGGGGTCTAGCGGTGGGAGAGACCCAGTACTTC. It codes for CASSLGGGLAVGETQYF.

The V and J genes are TRBV4-2 and TRBJ2-3; 11 nucleotides agree with TRBD2. This CDR3 contains 17 residues. After removal of 3 bases from V and 3 bases from J, the junction contained 8 bases not matched to a gene. The germline V gene encodes CDR1 LGHNA and CDR2 YNFKEQ. CDR3 sequence reads: CASSHHLSGGETDTQYF. The DNA for the CDR3 is TGTGCCAGCAGCCACCACCTTAGCGGGGGGGAAACAGATACGCAGTATTTT.

The rearrangement joins TRBV7-9 to TRBJ2-5, with TRBD1 matching 7 bases. Germline CDR1 is SEHNR and CDR2 is FQNEAQ (reference sequence). This CDR3 spans 16 amino acids. V shed 5 bases, J shed 9 bases, and the junction held 18 bases outside the gene matches. The CDR3 spells CASSNDYLGQSEAQYF. The CDR3 coding sequence is TGTGCCAGCAGCAACGATTACCTGGGACAGAGTGAGGCCCAGTACTTC. Drawing the rest from reference TRBV7-9 and TRBJ2-5, the complete variable domain is DTGVSQNPRHKITKRGQNVTFRCDPISEHNRLYWYRQTLGQGPEFLTYFQNEAQLEKSRLLSDRFSAERPKGSFSTLEIQRTEQGDSAMYLCASSNDYLGQSEAQYFGPGTRLLVL.

The chain recombines TRBV10-2 with TRBJ2-5, with 7 bases fitting TRBD2. V shed 2 bases, J shed 4 bases, and the junction held 7 bases outside the gene matches. The CDR3 is made up of 15 amino acids. CDR1 and CDR2 (germline): WSHSY, SAAADI. The CDR3 here is CASSEEAGAGETQYF. As DNA, the CDR3 is TGCGCCAGCAGTGAGGAGGCGGGAGCTGGAGAGACCCAGTACTTC.

This chain links TRBV6-1 with TRBJ1-5, with D possibly TRBD1 on 5 matching bases. This CDR3 spans 14 amino acids. Germline CDR1 is MNHNS and CDR2 is SASEGT. V dropped 6 bases and J dropped 1 base, with 10 bases sitting between them. CDR3 in DNA: TGTGCCAGCAGGGGGCGCGTAAGCAATCAGCCCCAGCATTTT. This translates into CASRGRVSNQPQHF.

The rearrangement uses TRBV7-3 and TRBJ2-2; D is ambiguous. The germline V gene encodes CDR1 SGHTA and CDR2 FQGTGA. V was clipped by 5 bases and J by 6 bases, with 10 bases between them. The CDR3 is 13 amino acids. CDR3 DNA sequence: TGTGCCAGCAGCCCCTCAGTCCCCGGGGAGCTGTTTTTT. This gives the protein CASSPSVPGELFF. The variable domain in full, completed from reference TRBV7-3 and TRBJ2-2, reads GAGVSQTPSNKVTEKGKYVELRCDPISGHTALYWYRQSLGQGPEFLIYFQGTGAADDSGLPNDRFFAVRPEGSVSTLKIQRTERGDSAVYLCASSPSVPGELFFGEGSRLTVL.

The chain uses TRBV29-1 and TRBJ1-1; 7 bases are a match to TRBD1. Unmatched junction bases numbered 9, after V lost 6 bases and J lost 2 bases. The V gene's germline CDR1 is SQVTM and CDR2 ANQGSEA. The CDR3 has 14 residues. The CDR3 sequence: CSVPGQTINTEAFF. DNA for the CDR3: TGCAGCGTCCCGGGACAGACCATTAACACTGAAGCTTTCTTT.

The CDR3 loop reads CASSQEAQSSYNEQFF. The CDR3 nucleotides read TGCGCCAGCAGCCAAGAAGCACAGAGCTCCTACAATGAGCAGTTCTTC. The chain uses TRBV4-3 and TRBJ2-1, with no clear D. This CDR3 spans 16 amino acids. The ends were cut back, 0 bases at V and 0 bases at J, with 9 bases in the middle. Germline loops: CDR1 LGHNA, CDR2 YSLEER.

The genes are TRBV19 and TRBJ2-7, with a possible D match to TRBD2 (6 bases). The CDR3 length is 15 residues. Germline assignment: CDR1 LNHDA and CDR2 SQIVND (reference sequence). Trimming removed 5 bases at V and 4 bases at J, with 18 bases between. Here the CDR3 reads CASSRAGPGNYEQYF. The CDR3 nucleotides read TGTGCCAGTAGTCGGGCGGGGCCAGGGAATTACGAGCAGTACTTC.

This rearrangement joins TRBV29-1 to TRBJ2-1; no firm D call. The V gene's germline CDR1 is SQVTM and CDR2 ANQGSEA. CDR3 size: 15 residues. Trimming left V 4 bases short and J 0 bases short, with 13 bases between. The chain's CDR3 is CSVAPGYLSYNEQFF. The CDR3 DNA reads TGCAGCGTTGCTCCCGGGTACCTCTCCTACAATGAGCAGTTCTTC.

V usage is TRBV7-8 and J usage is TRBJ2-1; D possibly corresponds to TRBD1 (6 bases). The CDR3 covers 13 residues. Trimming removed 4 bases from V and 5 bases from J, with 9 bases in between. Per germline, CDR1 SGHVS and CDR2 FQNEAQ. The CDR3 DNA sequence: TGTGCCAGCAGCTCAGGACAGCACAATGAGCAGTTCTTC. This sequence encodes CASSSGQHNEQFF. Full variable domain (outside the CDR3, taken from reference TRBV7-8 and TRBJ2-1): GAGVSQSPRYKVAKRGQDVALRCDPISGHVSLFWYQQALGQGPEFLTYFQNEAQLDKSGLPSDRFFAERPEGSVSTLKIQRTQQEDSAVYLCASSSGQHNEQFFGPGTRLTVL.

This clone counts as medium-sized (0.01 to 0.1%). V usage is TRBV5-1 and J usage is TRBJ2-1, with TRBD2 matching over 9 bases. CDR3 length: 14 amino acids. The junction had 10 bases not matched to a gene; V was cut back by 2 bases and J by 13 bases. CDR1 and CDR2 (germline): SGHRS, YFSETQ. CDR3 amino acids: CASSFASGTGGQFF. CDR3 nucleotide sequence: TGCGCCAGCAGCTTCGCTAGCGGGACTGGGGGACAGTTCTTC.

This chain uses TRBV11-2 with TRBJ2-5; 8 bases agree with TRBD2. The CDR3 is 15 amino acids. The J segment lost 4 bases and the V segment lost 4 bases, leaving 8 bases of the junction unmatched. Germline assignment: CDR1 SGHAT and CDR2 FQNNGV. The CDR3 loop is CASSSVAGFLETQYF. CDR3 sequence (DNA): TGTGCCAGCAGCTCGGTAGCGGGGTTTTTAGAGACCCAGTACTTC. Using reference TRBV11-2 and TRBJ2-5 for the parts outside the CDR3, the full variable domain is EAGVAQSPRYKIIEKRQSVAFWCNPISGHATLYWYQQILGQGPKLLIQFQNNGVVDDSQLPKDRFSAERLKGVDSTLKIQPAKLEDSAVYLCASSSVAGFLETQYFGPGTRLLVL.